This T cell receptor beta chain was captured in a study of glioma-infiltrating T cells after dendritic cell vaccination. Study background: Patients had newly diagnosed or recurrent glioblastoma and received dendritic cell vaccines. Dendritic cells derived from monocytes and pulsed with autologous tumor lysate formed the vaccine.

Sample time point: after dendritic cell vaccination, including at tumor progression/relapse. The CDR3 contains 15 residues. Per the germline V gene, CDR1 is SSHAT and CDR2 is FNYEAQ (reference sequence). J lost 3 bases, V lost 2 bases, and 6 bases had no gene match. The PCR used 60 V beta and 13 J beta primers. Produced via immunoSEQ multiplex PCR; TCRdb's table is partial and in-frame only. The repertoire consists of around 100,000 clones, with 83% occurring once and the leading ten covering 6% to 8.5%. The sample consisted of blood, taken after dendritic cell vaccination. This TCR came from a human donor with glioblastoma. This chain connects TRBV7-7 to TRBJ2-5; 7 bases are shared with TRBD1. The CDR3 protein is CASSLYDRAEETQYF. In DNA, the CDR3 is TGTGCCAGCAGCTTATACGACAGGGCAGAAGAGACCCAGTACTTC.